These 9 T cell receptor beta chains came from one sample sequenced in a study of blood T cell repertoires in COVID-19. TCRdb keeps only in-frame clones here, not all; method: immunoSEQ multiplex PCR. The sample gives more than 250,000 clones, about 83% of which show up once; 6% to 7% is in the top ten. The sample consisted of PBMCs or T cells enriched from blood (not recorded which). Every receptor here comes from a woman aged 40 to 50 who had recovered from COVID-19.

The chain couples TRBV9 to TRBJ1-2; no clear D. This CDR3 has 15 amino acids. Germline CDR1 reads SGDLS; CDR2 reads YYNGEE. V was clipped by 3 bases and J by 2 bases, with 14 bases between them. The CDR3 spells CASSAEATVNYGYTF. For the CDR3, the DNA is TGTGCCAGCAGCGCAGAAGCGACGGTGAACTATGGCTACACCTTC.

This clone has a single count. The chain couples TRBV28 to TRBJ1-3; TRBD1 agrees at 9 bases. The CDR3 is 14 residues long. The V gene's germline CDR1 is MDHEN and CDR2 SYDVKM. J lost 2 bases, V lost 7 bases, and 3 bases had no gene match. The CDR3 spells CASKGDRAGNTIYF. The CDR3 DNA reads TGTGCCAGCAAGGGGGACAGGGCTGGAAACACCATATATTTT.

The chain uses TRBV4-2 and TRBJ2-3; a weak D match, TRBD2 (6 bases). Trimming took 8 bases from V and 5 from J, leaving 14 bases between them. The germline V gene encodes CDR1 LGHNA and CDR2 YNFKEQ. This CDR3 is built from 13 residues. The CDR3 is CASAGGAEDTQYF. As DNA, the CDR3 is TGTGCCAGCGCAGGAGGGGCGGAAGATACGCAGTATTTT.

The V gene is TRBV6-5, the J gene TRBJ2-2; possible D gene TRBD1, 5 bases. This CDR3 contains 15 residues. Trimming removed 0 bases at V and 1 base at J, with 6 bases between. Germline CDR1 is MNHEY and CDR2 is SVGAGI. The CDR3 protein is CASSYSGQNTGELFF. As DNA, the CDR3 is TGTGCCAGCAGTTACTCTGGACAGAACACCGGGGAGCTGTTTTTT.

The chain combines TRBV3-1 (or the pseudogene TRBV3-2) with TRBJ2-5, with D perhaps matching TRBD1 (6 bases). Per the germline V gene, CDR1 is LGHDT and CDR2 is YNNKEL (reference sequence). The ends were cut back, 5 bases at V and 1 base at J, with 11 bases in the middle. There are 14 residues in the CDR3. CDR3 nucleotides: TGTGCCAGCAGCGACCGACAGGTCCAAGAGACCCAGTACTTC. It is translated as CASSDRQVQETQYF.

J is TRBJ2-1 and V is TRBV10-1; D perhaps matches TRBD2 (6 bases). CDR1 is WNHNN and CDR2 is SYGVQD in the germline V gene (reference sequence). The CDR3 spans 14 residues. Between the trimmed V and J ends, which lost 3 bases and 5 bases, there was a span of 11 bases. The CDR3 protein is CASSDRDFNNEQFF. CDR3 bases: TGCGCCAGCAGTGACCGGGACTTTAACAATGAGCAGTTCTTC.

The chain links TRBV19 to TRBJ2-5, with TRBD2 matching over 7 bases. CDR1 and CDR2 (germline): LNHDA, SQIVND (reference sequence). CDR3 length: 16 amino acids. J lost 7 bases, V lost 0 bases, and 11 bases had no gene match. CDR3 DNA: TGTGCCAGTAGTATAGATTGGCAGGGCCCGGGAGGGACCCAGTACTTC. Translated, it gives CASSIDWQGPGGTQYF.

This sequence joins TRBV15 and TRBJ1-2; TRBD1 agrees at 11 bases. There are 16 residues in the CDR3. CDR1 and CDR2 (germline): LNHNV, YYDKDF (reference sequence). Unmatched junction bases numbered 10, after V lost 3 bases and J lost 7 bases. CDR3 residues: CATSSERPGTGGGYTF. CDR3 DNA sequence: TGTGCCACCAGCAGCGAAAGACCCGGGACAGGGGGTGGCTACACCTTC.

V gene TRBV2 combines with J gene TRBJ2-2, with 8 bases aligning to TRBD2. Germline V gene lookup returns CDR1 SNHLY and CDR2 FYNNEI. The CDR3 extends over 15 amino acids. The V gene end was trimmed by 2 bases and the J gene end by 6 bases; junction bases not matched to a gene: 5. CDR3: CASSEWGLGAGELFF. In DNA form, the CDR3 reads TGTGCCAGCAGTGAATGGGGACTAGGGGCCGGGGAGCTGTTTTTT.